These 15 T cell receptor beta chains were sequenced from one sample in a study of CD8+ T cells in alopecia areata. Extracted RNA was reverse transcribed into cDNA, the sequencing template. The table came from immunoSEQ multiplex PCR; TCRdb's copy has only in-frame clones and leaves some out. This sample has 200,000 to 300,000 clones, each found more than once. Scientists pooled cutaneous lymph node cells and sorted them on CD4, CD8alpha, NKG2D, NKG2ACE and other markers. What was sequenced was CD4+ T cells sorted from a lymph node. Receptor source: a C3H/HeJ mouse with alopecia areata. As its MHC haplotype, the strain has H2-k.

Comment on this clone: Genes here carry mouse names. Read coverage stops 4 residues before the CDR3 terminus; the germline J gene supplies the remainder. At the DNA level, this CDR3 is encoded by other sequences in the same sample as well. V is TRBV5 and J is TRBJ2-2; 9 bases are a match to TRBD1. Germline CDR1 LGHNA, CDR2 YNLKQL (reference sequence). V gave up 5 bases and J gave up 2 bases; unmatched junction bases: 3. CDR3 length: 15 amino acids. Partial CDR3 DNA: TGTGCCAGCAGCTCGACAGGGGGGAACACCGGG. This sequence encodes CASSSTGGNTG. In full, the CDR3 reads CASSSTGGNTGQLYF.

On this clone: Gene and germline names: mouse. The CDR3 extends 4 residues past the end of the read, so its final part is completed from the germline J gene. Other nucleotide sequences from this sample produce the same CDR3. The V and J genes are TRBV31 and TRBJ2-1, with D possibly being TRBD2 (6 bases). Germline CDR1 reads GKSSPN; CDR2 reads SITVG. V dropped 0 bases and J dropped 6 bases, with 9 bases sitting between them. This CDR3 spans 13 amino acids. The part of the CDR3 DNA that was read is TGTGCCTGGAGTCTAACTGGGATTGCT. It translates to CAWSLTGIA. The full CDR3 sequence reads CAWSLTGIAEQFF.

Concerning this clone itself: The gene symbols are mouse symbols. The CDR3 extends 4 residues past the end of the read, so its final part is completed from the germline J gene. Other nucleotide sequences from this sample produce the same CDR3. The rearrangement links TRBV19 to TRBJ2-7, with TRBD1 as a possible D gene (6 bases). Germline lookup yields CDR1 FNHDT and CDR2 SITEND (reference sequence). The CDR3 contains 12 residues. CDR3 DNA, as far as it was read: TGTGCCAGCAGACGGGACAAATAT. Its translation is CASRRDKY. The whole CDR3 is CASRRDKYEQYF.

This clone was picked up a small number of times. These gene names are mouse names. The read ends 3 residues early relative to the CDR3; the germline J gene fills the gap. Distinct nucleotide sequences in the sample also encode this CDR3. V usage is TRBV13-2 and J usage is TRBJ1-6; 11 nucleotides match TRBD1. TRBJ1-6 belongs to the ORF category, with a function that is uncertain. The CDR3 totals 15 residues. Trimming took 3 bases from V and 5 from J; bases not matched to a gene: 1. Germline CDR1 NNHNN, CDR2 SYGAGS (reference sequence). The sequenced CDR3 bases are TGTGCCAGCGGTGGGACAGGGGGCGATAATTCGCCC. Protein: CASGGTGGDNSP. The whole CDR3 sequence reads CASGGTGGDNSPLYF.

Concerning this clone itself: Gene names refer to mouse genes. The read falls 4 residues short of the CDR3 end, and the missing part is taken from the germline J gene. In the same sample, other DNA sequences code for this CDR3. V usage is TRBV1 and J usage is TRBJ2-1; TRBD2 agrees at 10 bases. The V gene end was trimmed by 3 bases and the J gene end by 4 bases; junction bases not matched to a gene: 3. CDR3 size: 15 residues. The germline V gene encodes CDR1 NSQYPW and CDR2 LRSPGD (reference sequence). Partial CDR3 DNA: TGCACCTGCAGTGCCCGGACTGGGGGTTATGCT. Translating it yields CTCSARTGGYA. In full, the CDR3 is CTCSARTGGYAEQFF.

A word on this clone: Here the gene names and germline are mouse. The CDR3 end falls 4 residues outside the read, so it is completed with the germline J gene. The chain has TRBV5 and TRBJ2-5; TRBD2 matches at 8 bases. CDR3 length: 15 amino acids. Germline assignment: CDR1 LGHNA and CDR2 YNLKQL (reference sequence). J gave up 0 bases and V 4 bases, and 3 bases lay outside the gene matches. CDR3 bases read: TGTGCCAGCAGCCCCTGGGGGGCGAACCAAGAC. Residues: CASSPWGANQD. In full, the CDR3 is CASSPWGANQDTQYF.

Turning to this clone: Gene names are mouse gene names. The read halts 4 residues ahead of the CDR3 end, with the missing end drawn from the germline J gene. Other DNA sequences in this specimen translate into the identical CDR3. This chain joins TRBV31 and TRBJ2-3; D may be TRBD2 (7 bases). The CDR3 is 15 residues long. V dropped 0 bases and J dropped 3 bases, with 13 bases sitting between them. The germline V gene encodes CDR1 GKSSPN and CDR2 SITVG. CDR3 DNA (partial): TGTGCCTGGAGTCTAGGGGGGCGCCGGGCAGAA. This gives the protein CAWSLGGRRAE. The CDR3 reads in full as CAWSLGGRRAETLYF.

Turning to this clone: Gene and germline names: mouse. The CDR3 goes on 4 residues after the read ends, and that part is filled in from the germline J gene. Other DNA sequences in the same sample also yield this CDR3. This chain uses TRBV31 with TRBJ2-3; 10 positions match TRBD2. The CDR3 has 16 amino acids. The V gene's germline CDR1 is GKSSPN and CDR2 SITVG. V trimming: 1 base; J trimming: 0 bases; junction bases outside the gene matches: 4. CDR3 protein: CAWSPRTGGSAETLYF. The sequenced CDR3 bases are TGTGCCTGGAGTCCCAGGACTGGGGGTAGTGCAGAA.

In its sample, this clone was seen a few times. Gene names follow the mouse nomenclature. CDR3 DNA (partial): TGTGCCAGCAGTCAAACTGGGGGGGCGAAT. Translation gives CASSQTGGAN. The complete CDR3 sequence is CASSQTGGANEQYF. The rearrangement uses TRBV13-1 and TRBJ2-7; 11 nucleotides match TRBD2. The read halts 4 residues ahead of the CDR3 end, with the missing end drawn from the germline J gene. The CDR3 is 14 residues long. CDR1 is NSHNY and CDR2 is SYGAGN in the germline V gene.

There are a few counts of this clone. Mouse germline and gene names are used. The sequence runs out 4 residues before the end of the CDR3; the remainder is reconstructed from the germline J gene. The chain combines TRBV19 with TRBJ2-2; a weak D match, TRBD2 (6 bases). Looked up from germline, CDR1 is FNHDT and CDR2 is SITEND (reference sequence). The CDR3 has 16 amino acids. V was clipped by 2 bases and J by 1 base, with 12 bases between them. The CDR3 region is CASSIAAWGNTGQLYF. Partial CDR3 DNA: TGTGCCAGCAGTATTGCTGCCTGGGGAAACACCGGG.

Only a few counts were recorded for this clone. Just one base apart from a much larger clone, this may be a read error. Here the gene names and germline are mouse. The CDR3 is cut off 4 residues early in the read; its end comes from the germline J gene. V and J are TRBV19 and TRBJ1-2, with 11 bases lining up with TRBD1. J was trimmed by 4 bases and V by 5 bases; bases with no gene match: 4. The CDR3 extends over 14 amino acids. The germline V gene has CDR1 FNHDT and CDR2 SITEND (reference sequence). CDR3 amino acids: CASRPGTGGSDYTF. The covered CDR3 bases are TGTGCCAGCAGACCCGGGACAGGGGGCTCC.

This clone came up a few times. Mouse names are used for the genes. The read ends 4 residues early relative to the CDR3; the germline J gene fills the gap. V gene TRBV13-1 combines with J gene TRBJ2-7; 8 nucleotides align to TRBD1. The CDR3 loop spans 14 amino acids. Germline CDR1 and CDR2: NSHNY and SYGAGN. After removal of 2 bases from V and 1 base from J, the junction contained 2 bases not matched to a gene. The CDR3 bases that were read are TGTGCCAGCAGTGAAGGACAGGGTTCCTAT. Translated: CASSEGQGSY. The CDR3 as a whole reads CASSEGQGSYEQYF.

Worth noting for this clone: Any gene name here is a mouse gene name. The read is 4 residues too short to cover the CDR3 end, so that end is filled in from the germline J gene. The V call is TRBV13-3, the J call TRBJ2-5; TRBD2 matches at 11 bases. J lost 0 bases, V lost 3 bases, and 0 bases had no gene match. CDR1 NNHDY and CDR2 SYVADS come from the germline V gene. The CDR3 is made up of 15 amino acids. This CDR3 is CASSGLGGNQDTQYF. The part of the CDR3 DNA that was read is TGTGCCAGCAGTGGACTGGGGGGGAACCAAGAC. The full variable domain, completed using reference TRBV13-3 and TRBJ2-5, is EAAVTQSPRSKVAVTGGKVTLSCHQTNNHDYMYWYRQDTGHGLRLIHYSYVADSTEKGDIPDGYKASRPSQENFSLILELASLSQTAVYFCASSGLGGNQDTQYFGPGTRLLVL.

The table lists this clone with a few counts. Germline and genes here are mouse. The CDR3 extends 4 residues past the end of the read, so its final part is completed from the germline J gene. The gene calls are TRBV13-1 and TRBJ2-5; 7 bases are shared with TRBD1. Germline CDR1 reads NSHNY; CDR2 reads SYGAGN. V lost 7 bases, J lost 2 bases, and 1 base stayed unmatched. The length of the CDR3 is 12 residues. The CDR3 sequence: CASGTAQDTQYF. CDR3 DNA (partial): TGTGCCAGCGGGACAGCCCAAGAC.

This clone was seen a handful of times. The genes and germline here are from mouse. The read ends 4 residues before the CDR3 terminus; that terminus is restored from the germline J gene. The genes are TRBV13-3 and TRBJ2-2, with D tentatively TRBD1 (6 bases). This CDR3 is built from 15 residues. Trimming removed 4 bases at V and 0 bases at J, with 10 bases between. From germline, CDR1 is NNHDY and CDR2 SYVADS. The covered CDR3 bases are TGTGCCAGCAGTCCGGGACAATCAAACACCGGG. It specifies CASSPGQSNTG. The entire CDR3 is CASSPGQSNTGQLYF.